This TCR beta chain was retrieved from a study of T-cell memory formation after mild COVID-19. 5'RACE primed at constant segments yielded TCR alpha and TCR beta cDNA libraries bearing sample barcodes and UMIs. TCRdb called the 5' RACE reads again in MiXCR, with one record for every CDR3 protein. The top ten clones hold roughly a fifth of a sample with a few hundred thousand distinct CDR3 sequences, around a tenth of them seen once. Study outcomes and limitations: Day 15 to 85 contracting clones showed balanced CD4/CD8; day 15 to 37 expanders favored CD4+. Pre-infection memory showed some responding clones, and this suggested that cross-reactive memory joined. In second-wave clones peaking day 37, SARS-CoV-2 specificity remained unconfirmed.

This clonotype turned up a few times. No antigen is known for it. Trimming removed 5 bases at V and 2 bases at J, with 10 bases between. CDR3 length: 14 amino acids. Germline CDR1 is SGHVS and CDR2 is FQNEAQ. Specimen: PBMCs or a T cell subset sorted from them (not recorded which). The chain has TRBV7-8 and TRBJ2-1, with D possibly TRBD1 on 6 matching bases. The sequence was collected from a man aged 18-30 years who had mild COVID-19 (a few samples of this study predate the infection). Cell type and time point are not known. CDR3 amino acids: CASSRDTPYNEQFF. The CDR3 DNA reads as TGTGCCAGCAGCCGGGACACCCCCTACAATGAGCAGTTCTTC.